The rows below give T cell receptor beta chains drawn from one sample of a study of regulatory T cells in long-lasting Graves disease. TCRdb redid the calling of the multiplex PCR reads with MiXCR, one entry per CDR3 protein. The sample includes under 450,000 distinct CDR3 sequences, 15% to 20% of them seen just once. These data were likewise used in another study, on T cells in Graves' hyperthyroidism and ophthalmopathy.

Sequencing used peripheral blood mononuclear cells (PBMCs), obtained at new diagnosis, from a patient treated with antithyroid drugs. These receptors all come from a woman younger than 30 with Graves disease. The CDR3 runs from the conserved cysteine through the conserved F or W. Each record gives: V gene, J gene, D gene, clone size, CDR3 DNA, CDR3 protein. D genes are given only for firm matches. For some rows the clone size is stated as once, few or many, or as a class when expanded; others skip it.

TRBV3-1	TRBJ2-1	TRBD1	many	TGTGCCAGCAGCCTAGGACAGGGAGGCAATAAGCAGTTCTTC	CASSLGQGGNKQFF
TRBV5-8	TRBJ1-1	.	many	TGTGCCAGCAGCTTTGACACTACTACTGAAGCTTTCTTT	CASSFDTTTEAFF
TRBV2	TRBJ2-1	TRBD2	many	TGTGCCAGCAGTGAGCGGGAGGGCCGCTATGAGCAGTTCTTC	CASSEREGRYEQFF
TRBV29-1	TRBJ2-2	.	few	TGCAGCGCCCTGGGGGGAACCGGGGAGCTGTTTTTT	CSALGGTGELFF
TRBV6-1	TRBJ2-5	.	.	TGTGCCAGCAGTCCTAGCCGGGGAGTGGGGCTCCAAGAGACCCAGTACTTC	CASSPSRGVGLQETQYF
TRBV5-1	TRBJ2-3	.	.	TGCGCCAGCAGCTTGGCGAGCAGGCCCGGGGATACGCAGTATTTT	CASSLASRPGDTQYF
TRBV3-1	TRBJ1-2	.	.	TGTGCCAGCAGATCACAGGGTATGGAAGGCTACACCTTC	CASRSQGMEGYTF
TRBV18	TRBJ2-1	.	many	TGTGCCAGCTCACCCATGGCAGGGGCCAATGAGCAGTTCTTC	CASSPMAGANEQFF
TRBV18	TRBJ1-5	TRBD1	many	TGTGCCAGCTCACCACGTAGACAGGGGGCTTCGGGCAATCAGCCCCAGCATTTT	CASSPRRQGASGNQPQHF
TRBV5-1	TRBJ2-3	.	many	TGCGCCAGCAGCCCAATAACAGGGCTCGTCACAGATACGCAGTATTTT	CASSPITGLVTDTQYF
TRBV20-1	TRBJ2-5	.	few	TGCAGTGCACTCCGGGACAACGACCAAGAGACCCAGTACTTC	CSALRDNDQETQYF
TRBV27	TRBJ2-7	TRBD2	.	TGTGCCAGCCGACCCCCGGGACTAGCGGGGACAAGCTCCTACGAGCAGTACTTC	CASRPPGLAGTSSYEQYF
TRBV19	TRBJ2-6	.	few	TGTGCCAGTAGTCCAGGGTTAGGGGCCAACGTCCTGACTTTC	CASSPGLGANVLTF
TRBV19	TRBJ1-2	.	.	TGTGCCAGTAGTATAGGTTCCGGGGACTATGGCTACACCTTC	CASSIGSGDYGYTF
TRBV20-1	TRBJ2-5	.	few	TGCAGTGCTAGTCTGGGGGGTGTGGAGACCCAGTACTTC	CSASLGGVETQYF
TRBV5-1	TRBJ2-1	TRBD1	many	TGCGCCAGCAGCTTGTGGGGGACAGGGGAGAGCTCCTACAATGAGCAGTTCTTC	CASSLWGTGESSYNEQFF
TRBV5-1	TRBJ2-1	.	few	TGCGCCAGCAGCTTGGGTGACTGGCAGTTCTTC	CASSLGDWQFF
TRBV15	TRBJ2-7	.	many	TGTGCCACCAGCAGCGACTGGGGCGCAACCTACGAGCAGTACTTC	CATSSDWGATYEQYF
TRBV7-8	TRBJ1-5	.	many	TGTGCCAGCAGCGCGAGGGAAAACAATCAGCCCCAGCATTTT	CASSARENNQPQHF
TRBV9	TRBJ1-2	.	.	TGTGCCAGCAGCGACAGCCCCGGCTATGGCTACACCTTC	CASSDSPGYGYTF
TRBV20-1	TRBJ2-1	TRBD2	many	TGCAGTGCTAGAGTGAGCGGGAGGACCACCCATGAGCAGTTCTTC	CSARVSGRTTHEQFF
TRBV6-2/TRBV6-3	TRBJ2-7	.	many	TGTGCCAGCAGTGAACGTCGAGGTAGCACTTTTCATTTCTACGAGCAGTACTTC	CASSERRGSTFHFYEQYF
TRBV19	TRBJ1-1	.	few	TGTGCCACTGGCTGGGGAGGCAACACTGAAGCTTTCTTT	CATGWGGNTEAFF
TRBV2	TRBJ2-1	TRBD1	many	TGTGCCAGCTATTCTGGACAGGTCCTATACAATGAGCAGTTCTTC	CASYSGQVLYNEQFF